A single sample gave rise to the 7 T cell receptor beta chains below, sequenced in a study of blood T cells in healthy people across ages. Using a J-beta primer mix together with a sample-barcoded 5' primer, a second PCR was run for about 6 to 12 cycles. TCRdb re-called the 5' RACE reads with MiXCR, one entry per CDR3 protein. Of hundreds of thousands of distinct CDR3 sequences listed, around a quarter are singletons. These data also formed part of another study, on T cells of mothers and their children.

The sample was blood. Receptor source: a boy younger than 10 in good health.

CDR3 residues: CASSESTWTNEQYF. The CDR3 DNA is TGCGCCAGCAGTGAGTCGACCTGGACAAACGAGCAGTACTTC. The rearrangement uses TRBV10-2 and TRBJ2-7, with D perhaps TRBD1 (5 bases). V was clipped by 0 bases and J by 5 bases, with 11 bases between them. The CDR3 extends over 14 amino acids. Germline-derived CDR1 and CDR2 are WSHSY and SAAADI.

The chain carries TRBV7-9 and TRBJ2-5; D possibly matches TRBD1 or TRBD2 (5 bases each). The CDR3 runs 15 residues. V lost 7 bases, J lost 7 bases, and 22 bases lay in between. CDR1 is SEHNR and CDR2 is FQNEAQ in the germline V gene (reference sequence). CDR3 amino acids: CASTSSSGPGRTQYF. Here the CDR3 DNA reads TGTGCCAGCACCTCAAGTTCGGGGCCGGGGAGGACCCAGTACTTC.

The chain has TRBV6-2 or TRBV6-3 and TRBJ2-7; D is uncertain. Germline CDR1 reads MNHEY; CDR2 reads SVGEGT. CDR3 size: 13 residues. CDR3 in DNA: TGTGCCAGCAGTTTCAAAACTGGATACGGGCAGTACGTC. This gives the protein CASSFKTGYGQYV.

The chain has TRBV7-2 and TRBJ2-2; 8 bases are shared with TRBD2. The CDR3 runs to 19 residues. Germline assignment: CDR1 SGHTA and CDR2 FQGNSA. V was pared by 2 bases and J by 7 bases, with 18 bases of the junction left unmatched. The CDR3 nucleotides are TGTGCCAGCAGCTTACCTCCCTTAGTTCGCGGGGGGTTTTACGGGGAGCTGTTTTTT. Protein sequence: CASSLPPLVRGGFYGELFF.

This clonotype was counted only a few times. CDR3 sequence reads: CASSLAREDTQYF. The DNA of the CDR3 is TGTGCCAGCAGCCTCGCTCGGGAGGATACGCAGTATTTT. The chain couples TRBV3-1 to TRBJ2-3; D perhaps matches TRBD2 (6 bases). The CDR3 consists of 13 residues. From germline, CDR1 is LGHDT and CDR2 YNNKEL (reference sequence). V was cut by 4 bases and J by 6 bases, with 11 bases left in between.

This clonotype was observed a few times. The V gene is TRBV29-1, the J gene TRBJ2-4; D may be TRBD1 (6 bases). V lost 7 bases to trimming and J lost 12 bases, with 19 bases between them. Germline CDR1 and CDR2: SQVTM and ANQGSEA. The CDR3 covers 12 residues. CDR3 sequence reads: CSATGQGLGQYF. As DNA, the CDR3 is TGCAGCGCCACCGGGCAGGGGCTCGGTCAGTACTTC.

On this clonotype itself: Given a much more abundant clone one base away, this may be a read error. The chain joins TRBV7-9 to TRBJ1-5; the D is unclear. Deletions cut 4 bases from V and 6 bases from J, with 10 bases between. The CDR3 runs 13 residues. The germline V gene encodes CDR1 SEHNR and CDR2 FQNEAQ (reference sequence). CDR3 in amino acids: CASSSGEGQPQHF. As DNA, the CDR3 is TGTGCCAGCAGCTCAGGAGAGGGTCAGCCCCAGCATTTT.